This T cell receptor beta chain was captured by sequencing in a study of CD8+ T cells in alopecia areata listed by TCRdb under 2018. At the level of the whole study: The treated patients, all with moderate-to-severe alopecia areata, were enrolled in an open-label pilot trial of oral tofacitinib given at 5 to 10 mg twice daily. In both human patients and the C3H/HeJ mouse model, the study applied high-throughput TCRbeta sequencing to look at T cell clonal expansion in alopecia areata. immunoSEQ multiplex PCR using 35 Vbeta forward primers and 13 Jbeta reverse primers was used to amplify TCRbeta CDR3 regions. Clonality in the scalp was compared among normal scalp (n=4), patchy alopecia areata scalp (n=8), and alopecia totalis/universalis scalp (n=8). The RNA source kit depended on sample type: the PAXgene miRNA kit for fixed scalp, the miRNeasy kit for PBMCs, and the RNeasy kit for mouse skin. Tofacitinib-treated patients had biopsies at baseline and at 4 and 24 weeks of treatment, with a later scalp biopsy in several patients. In humans, TCRbeta sequencing was performed on scalp tissue and on sorted CD4+ and CD8+ peripheral blood T cells from healthy controls and from patients with patchy or totalis/universalis alopecia areata. Tofacitinib was given for 6 to 18 months, followed by 6 months of follow-up off drug to assess delayed response and recurrence.

Results and caveats for the whole study, not just this receptor: Unlike mouse skin, which is dominated by gammadelta T cells, normal human skin has resident alphabeta T cells that are also sequenced, and this complicates analysis of the scalp TCR repertoire. Compared with normal scalp, lesional scalp, particularly in alopecia totalis/universalis, had higher clonality and more expanded CD8+ clones, which suggests antigenic drive. Shared TCR sequences between patients were less evident than in mice, which may be partly attributable to HLA diversity in the patient population.

Receptor libraries were prepared by the immunoSEQ multiplex PCR assay. RNA was extracted from all samples and reverse transcribed into cDNA, which served as template for TCR sequencing. First-strand cDNA was synthesized with SuperScript III using a 2:1 mix of oligo-dT and random hexamers. A synthetic immune receptor repertoire was used to assess amplification bias, and residual bias was removed computationally. As for the authors' bioinformatics: Raw reads were preprocessed to remove errors, and CDR3 was defined by IMGT conventions from the conserved cysteine to phenylalanine. Clonality was calculated as 1 minus Shannon entropy normalized by log2 of the number of productive unique TCRs. Scalp TCRbeta sequences were cross-referenced with sorted blood CD4 and CD8 repertoires so that the CD4 or CD8 identity of scalp clones could be inferred. TCRdb limited this immuneACCESS table to in-frame rearrangements with V and J called. A share of clones is missing; checked studies link under half to unresolved V genes, and the rest is unexplained. That table gives V, J and clone size, and the DNA gave D and trimming. The sample profile shows about 150,000 clones; 50% to 65% of them were found once. The ten most abundant clones make up roughly 21% of the sample.

The CDR3 runs 15 amino acids, cysteine and phenylalanine included. Only the CDR3 DNA stays, 45 bases, in frame from base 1. V drops 0 bases and J drops 7 bases, leaving 10 bases in between. Reading the germline V gene gives CDR1 MNHEY and CDR2 SVGAGI. Comment on this clone: The antigen it recognizes is unknown. Per-base qualities were not stored, and no clone one base away is much larger.

The time point tag for this specimen amounts to: baseline before oral tofacitinib. Lesional scalp punch biopsies and peripheral blood were collected from alopecia areata patients. PBMCs were isolated by density centrifugation and stained for CD3, CD4 and CD8, and CD4+ and CD8+ T cells were sorted on a FACSAria. The chain links TRBV6-5 with TRBJ1-6; 6 matching bases give a weak D call of TRBD1. The receptor was derived from a human donor with alopecia areata. The starting material was CD8+ T cells sorted from blood, obtained at week 0. The CDR3 region: CASSYSRGFNSPLHF. The DNA sequence follows: TGTGCCAGCAGTTACTCCAGGGGCTTCAATTCACCCCTCCACTTT.